Ten or more counts support the clone carrying this TCR beta chain. Preparation of the TCRbeta library involved a method that used unique molecular identifiers. From the PCR reads, TCRdb called clonotypes with MiXCR, one entry per CDR3 protein. This sample has 80,000 to 95,000 distinct CDR3 sequences, with roughly 8% found just once. This sample is part of a study of T-cell reconstitution after alpha-beta-depleted transplantation in children. This TCR came from a human donor who donated a stem cell graft to a child with congenital amegakaryocytic thrombocytopenia. This sample comprised PBMCs from the stem cell graft donor, obtained from the stem cell graft.

Here the CDR3 reads CASSSREGHTEAFF. For the CDR3, the DNA is TGTGCCAGCAGCTCTAGAGAGGGGCACACTGAAGCTTTCTTT. J is TRBJ1-1 and V is TRBV7-2; tentative D call: TRBD1 (5 bases). The CDR3 length is 14 residues. The germline CDR1 and CDR2 sequences are SGHTA and FQGNSA. The V and J ends lost 4 bases and 3 bases respectively, with 12 bases between them.